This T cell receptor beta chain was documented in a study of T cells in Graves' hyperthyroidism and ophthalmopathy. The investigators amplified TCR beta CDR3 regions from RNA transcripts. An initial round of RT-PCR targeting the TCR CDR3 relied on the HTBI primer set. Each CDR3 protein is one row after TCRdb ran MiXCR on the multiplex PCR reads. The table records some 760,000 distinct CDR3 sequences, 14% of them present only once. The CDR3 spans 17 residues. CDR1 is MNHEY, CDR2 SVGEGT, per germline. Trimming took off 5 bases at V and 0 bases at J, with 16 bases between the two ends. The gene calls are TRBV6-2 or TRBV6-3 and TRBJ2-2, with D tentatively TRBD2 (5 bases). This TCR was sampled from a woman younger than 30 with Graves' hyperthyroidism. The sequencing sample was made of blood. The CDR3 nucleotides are TGTGCCAGCAGTACCGAGTTTAGCGCCTCGAACACCGGGGAGCTGTTTTTT. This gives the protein CASSTEFSASNTGELFF.